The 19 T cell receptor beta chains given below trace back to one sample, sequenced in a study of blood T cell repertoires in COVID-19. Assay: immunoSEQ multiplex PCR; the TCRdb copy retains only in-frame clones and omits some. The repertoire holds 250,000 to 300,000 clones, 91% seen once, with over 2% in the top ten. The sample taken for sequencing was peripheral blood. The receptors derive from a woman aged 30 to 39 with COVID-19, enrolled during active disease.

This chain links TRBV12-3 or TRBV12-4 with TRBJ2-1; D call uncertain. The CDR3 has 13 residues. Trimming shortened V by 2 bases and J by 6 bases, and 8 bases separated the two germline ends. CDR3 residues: CASSLSRINEQFF. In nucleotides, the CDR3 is TGTGCCAGCAGTTTATCGCGGATCAATGAGCAGTTCTTC.

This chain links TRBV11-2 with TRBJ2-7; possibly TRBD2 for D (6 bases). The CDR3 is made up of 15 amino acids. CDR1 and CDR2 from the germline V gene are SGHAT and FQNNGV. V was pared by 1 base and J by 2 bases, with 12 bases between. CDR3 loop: CASSLGGEAPYEQYF. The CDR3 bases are TGTGCCAGCAGCTTAGGGGGGGAGGCTCCCTACGAGCAGTACTTC.

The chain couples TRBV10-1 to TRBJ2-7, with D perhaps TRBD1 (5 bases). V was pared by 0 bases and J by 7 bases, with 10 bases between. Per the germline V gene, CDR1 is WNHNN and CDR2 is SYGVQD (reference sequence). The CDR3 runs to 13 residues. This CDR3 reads CASSESWGREQYF. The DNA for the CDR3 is TGCGCCAGCAGTGAGTCCTGGGGCAGGGAGCAGTACTTC.

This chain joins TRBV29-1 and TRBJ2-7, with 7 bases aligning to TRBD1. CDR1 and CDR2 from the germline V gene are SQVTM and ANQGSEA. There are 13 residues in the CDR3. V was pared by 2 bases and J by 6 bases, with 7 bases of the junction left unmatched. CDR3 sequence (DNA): TGCAGCGTTGAAAAGACAGGGAGTGGCGAGCAGTACTTC. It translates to CSVEKTGSGEQYF.

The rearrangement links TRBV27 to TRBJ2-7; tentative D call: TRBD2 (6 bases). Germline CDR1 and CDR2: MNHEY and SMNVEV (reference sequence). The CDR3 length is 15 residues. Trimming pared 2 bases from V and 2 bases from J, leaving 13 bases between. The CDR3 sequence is CASSLKRDFTYEQYF. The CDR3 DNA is TGTGCCAGCAGTTTAAAGAGGGACTTCACCTACGAGCAGTACTTC.

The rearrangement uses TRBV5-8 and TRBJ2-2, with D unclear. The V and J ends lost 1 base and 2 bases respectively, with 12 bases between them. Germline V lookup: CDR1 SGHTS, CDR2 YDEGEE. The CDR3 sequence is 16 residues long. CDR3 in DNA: TGTGCCAGCAGCTTGCGCGGCTTGCGCAACACCGGGGAGCTGTTTTTT. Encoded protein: CASSLRGLRNTGELFF.

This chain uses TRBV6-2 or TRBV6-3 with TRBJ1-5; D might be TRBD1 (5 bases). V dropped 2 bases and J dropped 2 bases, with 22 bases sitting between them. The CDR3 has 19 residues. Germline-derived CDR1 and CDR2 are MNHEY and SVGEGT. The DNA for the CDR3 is TGTGCCAGCAGTTACAACAATCGGGGGGGAATACAGGGCAATCAGCCCCAGCATTTT. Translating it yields CASSYNNRGGIQGNQPQHF.

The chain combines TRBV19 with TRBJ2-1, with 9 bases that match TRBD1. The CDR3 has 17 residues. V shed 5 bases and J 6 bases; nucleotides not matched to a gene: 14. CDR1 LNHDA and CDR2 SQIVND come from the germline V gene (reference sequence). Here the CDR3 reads CASSPRDRADQPNEQFF. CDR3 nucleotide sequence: TGTGCCAGTAGTCCCAGGGACAGGGCAGATCAGCCCAATGAGCAGTTCTTC.

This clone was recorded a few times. CDR3 DNA: TGTGCCAGCAGCTTACCTCGGGCGGGGGGCCATGGCTACACCTTC. Translating gives CASSLPRAGGHGYTF. The gene calls are TRBV11-2 and TRBJ1-2; a weak D match, TRBD1 (6 bases). CDR3 length equals 15 residues. Trimming stripped 2 bases from V and 6 bases from J, with 16 bases between. CDR1 and CDR2 from the germline V gene are SGHAT and FQNNGV.

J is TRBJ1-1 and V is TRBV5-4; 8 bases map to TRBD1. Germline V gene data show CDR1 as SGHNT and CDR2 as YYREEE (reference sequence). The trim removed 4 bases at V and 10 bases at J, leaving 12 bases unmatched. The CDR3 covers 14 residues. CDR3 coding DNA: TGTGCCAGCAGCACCCCCGGACAGGGAAGGGTAGCTTTCTTT. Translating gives CASSTPGQGRVAFF.

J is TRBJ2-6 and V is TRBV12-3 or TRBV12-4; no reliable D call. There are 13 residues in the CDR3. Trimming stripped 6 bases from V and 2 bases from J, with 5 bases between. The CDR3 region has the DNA TGTGCCAGCAGGCTACCTGGGGCCAACGTCCTGACTTTC. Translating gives CASRLPGANVLTF.

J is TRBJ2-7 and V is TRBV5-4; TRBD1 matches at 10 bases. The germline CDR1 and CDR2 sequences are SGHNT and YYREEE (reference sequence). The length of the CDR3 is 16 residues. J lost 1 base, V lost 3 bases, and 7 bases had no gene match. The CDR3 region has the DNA TGTGCCAGCAGCTCCATGGGGGGACAGGGGTCCTACGAGCAGTACTTC. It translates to CASSSMGGQGSYEQYF.

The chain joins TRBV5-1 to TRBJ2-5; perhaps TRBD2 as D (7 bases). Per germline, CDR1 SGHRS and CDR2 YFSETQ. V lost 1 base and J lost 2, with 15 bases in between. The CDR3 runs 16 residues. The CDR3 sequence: CASSLSGGSKQETQYF. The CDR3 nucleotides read TGCGCCAGCAGCTTGTCGGGGGGCTCTAAACAAGAGACCCAGTACTTC.

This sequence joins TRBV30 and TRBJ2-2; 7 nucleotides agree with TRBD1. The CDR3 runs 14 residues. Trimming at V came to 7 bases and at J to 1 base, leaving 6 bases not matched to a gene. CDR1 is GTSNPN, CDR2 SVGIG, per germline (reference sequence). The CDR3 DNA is TGTGCCTCTTACAGGGGACAGAACACCGGGGAGCTGTTTTTT. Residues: CASYRGQNTGELFF.

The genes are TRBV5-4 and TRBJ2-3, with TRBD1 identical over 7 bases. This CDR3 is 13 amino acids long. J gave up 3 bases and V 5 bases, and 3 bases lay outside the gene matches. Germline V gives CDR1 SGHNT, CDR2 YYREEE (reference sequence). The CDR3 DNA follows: TGTGCCAGCAGTCGACAGGGAACAGATACGCAGTATTTT. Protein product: CASSRQGTDTQYF.

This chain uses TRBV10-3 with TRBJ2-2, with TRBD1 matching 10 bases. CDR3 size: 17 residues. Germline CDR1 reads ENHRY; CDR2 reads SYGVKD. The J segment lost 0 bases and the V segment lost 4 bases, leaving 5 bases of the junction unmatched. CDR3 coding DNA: TGTGCCATCAGTGGCCCGGGACAGGGGCCGAACACCGGGGAGCTGTTTTTT. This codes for CAISGPGQGPNTGELFF.

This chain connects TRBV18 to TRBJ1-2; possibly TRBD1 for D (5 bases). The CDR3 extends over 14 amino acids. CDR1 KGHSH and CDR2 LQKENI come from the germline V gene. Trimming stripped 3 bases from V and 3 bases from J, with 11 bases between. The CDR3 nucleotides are TGTGCCAGCTCACCGGGAAGGGGCCACTATGGCTACACCTTC. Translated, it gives CASSPGRGHYGYTF.

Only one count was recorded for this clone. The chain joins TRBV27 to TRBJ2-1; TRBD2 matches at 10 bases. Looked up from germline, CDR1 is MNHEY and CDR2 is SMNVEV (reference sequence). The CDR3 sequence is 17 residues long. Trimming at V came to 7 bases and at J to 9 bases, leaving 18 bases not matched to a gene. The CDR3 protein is CASTSLPQREGRGEQFF. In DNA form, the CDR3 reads TGTGCCAGCACCTCCCTTCCCCAGCGGGAGGGCCGGGGTGAGCAGTTCTTC.

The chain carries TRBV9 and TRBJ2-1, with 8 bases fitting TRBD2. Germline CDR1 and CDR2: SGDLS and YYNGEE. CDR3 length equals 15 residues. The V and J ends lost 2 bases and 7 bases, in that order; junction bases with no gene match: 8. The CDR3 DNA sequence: TGTGCCAGCAGCGTCTTAGCGGGATTAAGTAATGAGCAGTTCTTC. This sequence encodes CASSVLAGLSNEQFF.